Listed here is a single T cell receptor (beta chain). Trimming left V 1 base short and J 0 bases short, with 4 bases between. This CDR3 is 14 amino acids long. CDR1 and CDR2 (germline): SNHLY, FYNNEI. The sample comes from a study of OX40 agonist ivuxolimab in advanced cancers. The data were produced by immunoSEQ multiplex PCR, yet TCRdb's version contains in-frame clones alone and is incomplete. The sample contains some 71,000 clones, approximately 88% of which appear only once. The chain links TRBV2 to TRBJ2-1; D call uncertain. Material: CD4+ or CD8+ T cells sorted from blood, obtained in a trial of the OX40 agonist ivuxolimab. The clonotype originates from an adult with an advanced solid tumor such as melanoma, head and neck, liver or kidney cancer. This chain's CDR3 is CASSEGYSYNEQFF. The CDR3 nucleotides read TGTGCCAGCAGTGAAGGATACTCCTACAATGAGCAGTTCTTC.